This T cell receptor beta chain was recorded in a study of T-cell reconstitution after alpha-beta-depleted transplantation in children. Study findings and constraints: When one year had passed after transplant, most T-cell counts and diversity came from newly produced T cells. Several hundred expanded graft clones reportedly gave rise to the alpha-beta T cells present about two months after transplant. Where some patients showed high TCRbeta diversity at day 60, it came from recipient T cells and thymic progenitors that had survived.

This clonotype was detected only a few times. Its matching antigen is unknown. The CDR3 has 17 residues. Germline loops: CDR1 MGHDK, CDR2 SYGVNS. J lost 0 bases, V lost 2 bases, and 6 bases had no gene match. Unique molecular identifiers were incorporated during preparation of the TCRbeta library. In TCRdb, the PCR reads were re-called with MiXCR into one record per CDR3 protein. The sample has 500,000 or so distinct CDR3 sequences; 10% to 12% are singletons. This specimen was PBMCs, mostly from graft donor cells, taken 180 days after TCRalphabeta/CD19-depleted stem cell transplant. The rearrangement joins TRBV25-1 to TRBJ2-3; 9 nucleotides agree with TRBD2. The TCR originated in a female patient aged 2-15 years who had a stem cell transplant for aplastic anemia, so the T cells may come from the graft donor. The CDR3 DNA reads as TGTGCCAGCAGTGAAGTGGCGGGAGGGAGGAGCACAGATACGCAGTATTTT. Translated: CASSEVAGGRSTDTQYF.